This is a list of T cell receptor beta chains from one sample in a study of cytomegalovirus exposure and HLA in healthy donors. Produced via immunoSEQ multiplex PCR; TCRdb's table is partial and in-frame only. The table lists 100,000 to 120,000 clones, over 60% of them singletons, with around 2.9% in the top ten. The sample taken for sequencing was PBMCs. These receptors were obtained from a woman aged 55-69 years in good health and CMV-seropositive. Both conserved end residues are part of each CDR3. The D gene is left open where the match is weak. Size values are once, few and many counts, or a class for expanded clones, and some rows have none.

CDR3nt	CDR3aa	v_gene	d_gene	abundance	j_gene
TGTGCCATCAGTGATCTGGAGAGGGTCTACAATGAGCAGTTCTTC	CAISDLERVYNEQFF	TRBV10-3	.	once	TRBJ2-1
TGTGCCAGCAGCCCAAGCGGGAGGGCCAGGAGTGAGCAGTTCTTC	CASSPSGRARSEQFF	TRBV7-9	TRBD2	.	TRBJ2-1
TGTGCCAGCAGCAAGACAGGGAACACTGAAGCTTTCTTT	CASSKTGNTEAFF	TRBV7-9	.	.	TRBJ1-1
TGTGCCGTCCAATCAGCAAGAGGATCGGCTTTCTTT	CAVQSARGSAFF	TRBV27	.	.	TRBJ1-1
TGTGCCAGCTCACCCCCGAGTCTACAAGAGACCCAGTACTTC	CASSPPSLQETQYF	TRBV18	.	.	TRBJ2-5
TGTGCCAGCAGCTCCCCTCCCGGGGGTGACTACGAGCAGTACTTC	CASSSPPGGDYEQYF	TRBV7-8	.	.	TRBJ2-7
TGTGCCAGCAGCTCCCCCGGGACTGGGAGTAATGAGCAGTTCTTC	CASSSPGTGSNEQFF	TRBV7-3	.	.	TRBJ2-1
TGTGCCAGCAGCTCCGGCGGCGGGGATGAGCAGTTCTTC	CASSSGGGDEQFF	TRBV7-2	.	once	TRBJ2-1
.	CAISVAGGAHTF	TRBV28	.	once	TRBJ1-2
TGTGCCAGCAGCCCTAGCGGGAGGTTGGCCATTCAGTACTTC	CASSPSGRLAIQYF	TRBV6-6	TRBD2	.	TRBJ2-4
TGTGCCAGCAGGGAACGAGGCCTACAAGAGACCCAGTACTTC	CASRERGLQETQYF	TRBV7-9	.	.	TRBJ2-5
TGTGCCATCAGTGAAGGGACTAGCGGGGACTCCTACAATGAGCAGTTCTTC	CAISEGTSGDSYNEQFF	TRBV10-3	TRBD2	.	TRBJ2-1
TGCGCCAGCAGCTTGATCGGGTCCTACGAGCAGTACTTC	CASSLIGSYEQYF	TRBV5-1	.	.	TRBJ2-7
TGTGCCTGGAGTGTTGACTATAGGCAGTATTTT	CAWSVDYRQYF	TRBV30	.	.	TRBJ2-3
TGTGCCAGCAGCCGCGGATTCGATACGCAGTATTTT	CASSRGFDTQYF	TRBV6-5	.	.	TRBJ2-3
TGTGCCAGCAGCTCGCGGCAGGGGGACTACGAGCAGTACTTC	CASSSRQGDYEQYF	TRBV7-2	TRBD1	.	TRBJ2-7
TGTGCCAGCAGTGTGCACCGGTCTGAGGGGCAGTACTTC	CASSVHRSEGQYF	TRBV2	.	few	TRBJ2-7
TGTGCCAGCAGCTTAGACAGGGGGCGCGGTGAAGCTTTCTTT	CASSLDRGRGEAFF	TRBV7-2	TRBD1	.	TRBJ1-1
TGTGCCAGCAGCAAAAGGGACAGGGGGCGAAAGAGCTTGAACACTGAAGCTTTCTTT	CASSKRDRGRKSLNTEAFF	TRBV21-1	.	.	TRBJ1-1
TGCAGCGTTGGGGCAGGCACCACCGGGGAGCTGTTTTTT	CSVGAGTTGELFF	TRBV29-1	.	few	TRBJ2-2
TGTGCCAGCACCCCGGCAATAGCGGGAGGCGAGCAGTACTTC	CASTPAIAGGEQYF	TRBV6-6	TRBD2	.	TRBJ2-7
TGTGCCAGCAGACCAACAGGGGGCTACGAGCAGTACTTC	CASRPTGGYEQYF	TRBV28	TRBD1	once	TRBJ2-7
TGTGCCAGCAGTGACGACAGGGTCGAATACGAGCAGTACTTC	CASSDDRVEYEQYF	TRBV2	TRBD1	few	TRBJ2-7
TGTGCCAGCGTTCTAGCGGCTCCATACTACGAGCAGTACTTC	CASVLAAPYYEQYF	TRBV6-1	TRBD2	.	TRBJ2-7
TGTGCCAGCAGCTCGGACAGGGTTGATAATTCACCCCTCCACTTT	CASSSDRVDNSPLHF	TRBV5-4	TRBD1	.	TRBJ1-6
TGCGCCAGCAGCTTGGGCGGCACCAGGGCCCTGAACACTGAAGCTTTCTTT	CASSLGGTRALNTEAFF	TRBV5-1	.	.	TRBJ1-1
TGTGCCAGCAGTTTTAGCGGAGATACGCAGTATTTT	CASSFSGDTQYF	TRBV27	.	.	TRBJ2-3
TGTGCCAGCGTGATTTGGGGGGGACCATACAATGAGCAGTTCTTC	CASVIWGGPYNEQFF	TRBV6-1	TRBD2	.	TRBJ2-1
TGTGCCAGCAGCGTGGGACAGGGGGGAACCGGGGAGCTGTTTTTT	CASSVGQGGTGELFF	TRBV9	TRBD1	.	TRBJ2-2
TGCGCCAGCAGCCCCCCCGGCCGGACAGGGTACGAGCAGTACTTC	CASSPPGRTGYEQYF	TRBV5-1	TRBD1	.	TRBJ2-7
TGTGCCAGCAGTTACTTCACAGGGGGCCTAAACACTGAAGCTTTCTTT	CASSYFTGGLNTEAFF	TRBV6-5	TRBD1	.	TRBJ1-1
TGCAGCGTTGAACCCCAGGGCCCTTTATCTGGCTACACCTTC	CSVEPQGPLSGYTF	TRBV29-1	.	once	TRBJ1-2
TGTGCCTGGAATCTAGGCTCCACAGATACGCAGTATTTT	CAWNLGSTDTQYF	TRBV30	.	.	TRBJ2-3